The 19 T cell receptor beta chains reported below all come from one sample, sequenced in a study of neurological immune-mediated disorders. MiXCR was run by TCRdb on the 5' RACE reads, yielding one entry per CDR3 protein. The sample has 80,000 to 95,000 distinct CDR3 sequences, roughly 3.3% seen once; the top ten hold about 3%. Material for sequencing was PBMCs. Receptors were obtained from a woman between 50 and 59 years old with multiple sclerosis.

This clonotype was seen repeatedly, ten times or more. This chain uses TRBV7-2 with TRBJ2-7; 11 bases agree with TRBD2. The CDR3 is 14 residues long. The trim removed 5 bases at V and 3 bases at J, leaving 3 bases unmatched. The V gene's germline CDR1 is SGHTA and CDR2 FQGNSA. CDR3 region: CASSATSGNYEQYF. The CDR3 bases are TGTGCCAGCAGCGCGACTAGCGGGAACTACGAGCAGTACTTC.

This clonotype was observed many times. The rearrangement joins TRBV9 to TRBJ1-2; a weak D match, TRBD1 (6 bases). V was clipped by 1 base and J by 6 bases, with 16 bases between them. The germline CDR1 and CDR2 sequences are SGDLS and YYNGEE. This CDR3 is built from 15 residues. The CDR3 region has the DNA TGTGCCAGCAGCGTACTCGAGGGGGGGGTAGATGGCTACACCTTC. Its translation: CASSVLEGGVDGYTF.

This clonotype was detected ten times or more. The chain has TRBV7-2 and TRBJ1-2; no reliable D call. V lost 2 bases and J lost 8, with 12 bases in between. CDR1 and CDR2 from the germline V gene are SGHTA and FQGNSA. The length of the CDR3 is 13 residues. The CDR3 spells CASSLTVGGGYTF. The CDR3 DNA follows: TGTGCCAGCAGCTTAACGGTGGGAGGGGGCTACACCTTC.

The chain recombines TRBV19 with TRBJ1-1, with D possibly being TRBD1 (6 bases). CDR3 length equals 16 residues. V was clipped by 4 bases and J by 0 bases, with 15 bases between them. Looked up from germline, CDR1 is LNHDA and CDR2 is SQIVND (reference sequence). CDR3 amino acids: CASSRDMGLMNTEAFF. The CDR3 coding sequence is TGTGCCAGTAGTAGGGACATGGGACTCATGAACACTGAAGCTTTCTTT. Looking up the rest from reference TRBV19 and TRBJ1-1 gives the full variable domain: DGGITQSPKYLFRKEGQNVTLSCEQNLNHDAMYWYRQDPGQGLRLIYYSQIVNDFQKGDIAEGYSVSREKKESFPLTVTSAQKNPTAFYLCASSRDMGLMNTEAFFGQGTRLTVV.

Turning to this clonotype: A much larger clone differs by one base, so this may be a read error. V usage is TRBV25-1 and J usage is TRBJ2-7; D uncertain. Germline CDR1 is MGHDK and CDR2 is SYGVNS. The CDR3 runs 12 residues. The CDR3 DNA is TGTGACAGCAGTAGACTTAACCACGAGCAGTACTTC. Residues: CDSSRLNHEQYF.

This clonotype was counted many times. This chain links TRBV20-1 with TRBJ2-1; 8 nucleotides match TRBD1. The trim removed 2 bases at V and 6 bases at J, leaving 3 bases unmatched. This CDR3 is 13 amino acids long. Germline loops: CDR1 DFQATT, CDR2 SNEGSKA (reference sequence). CDR3 DNA sequence: TGCAGTGCTAGACGACAGGGGAGCAATGAGCAGTTCTTC. This gives the protein CSARRQGSNEQFF.

This clonotype was found many times. This chain links TRBV3-1 with TRBJ2-1; 12 nucleotides agree with TRBD2. Losses at the gene ends were 4 bases for V and 5 bases for J; bases not matched to a gene: 3. This CDR3 is built from 15 residues. Germline CDR1 and CDR2: LGHDT and YNNKEL (reference sequence). The chain's CDR3 is CASSPSGGANNEQFF. The CDR3 DNA reads as TGTGCCAGCAGCCCTAGCGGGGGGGCCAACAATGAGCAGTTCTTC.

This clonotype was recorded many times. The J gene is TRBJ1-1, the V gene TRBV10-3; possible D gene TRBD1, 6 bases. Germline CDR1 ENHRY, CDR2 SYGVKD. This CDR3 is built from 13 residues. V gave up 8 bases and J gave up 1 base, with 11 bases separating them. CDR3 nucleotides: TGTGCCATCGCAGGGGAGGAGAACACTGAAGCTTTCTTT. Translating gives CAIAGEENTEAFF.

This clonotype has ten or more counts. This chain joins TRBV27 and TRBJ2-1; perhaps TRBD2 as D (5 bases). With 4 bases removed from V and 13 bases from J, the gap between germline ends came to 14 bases. Looked up from germline, CDR1 is MNHEY and CDR2 is SMNVEV (reference sequence). This CDR3 region has 12 residues. This CDR3 reads CASSSLGLEQFF. Here the CDR3 DNA reads TGTGCCAGCAGTTCACTAGGGTTGGAACAGTTCTTC.

This clonotype came up many times. The chain has TRBV27 and TRBJ1-5, with D maybe TRBD1 (6 bases). Germline V gene lookup returns CDR1 MNHEY and CDR2 SMNVEV (reference sequence). V was trimmed by 6 bases and J by 5 bases, leaving 14 bases between them. The CDR3 has 14 amino acids. The DNA of the CDR3 is TGTGCCAGCAGCGCTCAGGGGAGGGATCAGCCCCAGCATTTT. As protein: CASSAQGRDQPQHF.

This clonotype was counted ten times or more. The V and J genes are TRBV5-1 and TRBJ1-1; 7 bases match TRBD1. Unmatched junction bases numbered 6, after V lost 4 bases and J lost 0 bases. This CDR3 has 15 amino acids. Germline V CDR1 and CDR2: SGHRS, YFSETQ. CDR3 DNA: TGCGCCAGCAGCGTCAACAGGGGACTGAACACTGAAGCTTTCTTT. Translating it yields CASSVNRGLNTEAFF.

The sample holds many counts of this clonotype. The J gene is TRBJ2-3, the V gene TRBV11-2, with TRBD2 matching over 14 bases. The CDR3 is made up of 18 amino acids. V shed 3 bases and J 2 bases; nucleotides not matched to a gene: 7. The germline CDR1 and CDR2 sequences are SGHAT and FQNNGV. CDR3: CASSFPGLAGAHTDTQYF. In DNA form, the CDR3 reads TGTGCCAGCAGCTTCCCGGGACTAGCGGGGGCGCACACAGATACGCAGTATTTT.

Ten or more counts support this clonotype. The CDR3, as DNA: TGCAGTGCCTCTCCCCCCACAGGGTTTGGCTACACCTTC. This encodes CSASPPTGFGYTF. The genes are TRBV20-1 and TRBJ1-2, with a possible D match to TRBD1 (6 bases). The CDR3 is 13 residues long. Germline values: CDR1 DFQATT, CDR2 SNEGSKA (reference sequence). Trimming removed 6 bases at V and 7 bases at J, with 18 bases between.

Regarding this clonotype: A much larger clone is a single base away; this may be a read error. The DNA for the CDR3 is TGTGCCAGCCAGCAACCTCTGGACACCGGGGAGCTGTTTTTT. Amino acids: CASQQPLDTGELFF. This sequence joins TRBV6-5 and TRBJ2-2; D gene uncertain. Germline assignment: CDR1 MNHEY and CDR2 SVGAGI. V was trimmed by 8 bases and J by 3 bases, leaving 13 bases between them. This CDR3 spans 14 amino acids.

Ten or more counts support this clonotype. This chain uses TRBV7-9 with TRBJ2-7; TRBD2 matches at 7 bases. The germline V gene has CDR1 SEHNR and CDR2 FQNEAQ (reference sequence). After removal of 5 bases from V and 0 bases from J, the junction contained 1 base not matched to a gene. The length of the CDR3 is 13 residues. The CDR3 nucleotides read TGTGCCAGCAGCGGGAGGGTCTCCTACGAGCAGTACTTC. It codes for CASSGRVSYEQYF.

This clonotype has ten or more counts. The chain employs TRBV5-1 and TRBJ2-7; 7 nucleotides agree with TRBD1. The CDR3 loop spans 12 amino acids. With V trimmed by 7 bases and J by 5 bases, 6 bases remained unmatched. Germline loops: CDR1 SGHRS, CDR2 YFSETQ. CDR3 bases: TGCGCCAGCTCGAAGGGGGCTAACGAGCAGTACTTC. Translation gives CASSKGANEQYF.

Many counts were recorded for this clonotype. V usage is TRBV9 and J usage is TRBJ1-3; D is ambiguous. CDR3 length: 17 amino acids. CDR1 is SGDLS and CDR2 is YYNGEE in the germline V gene. The germline V and J ends were trimmed by 4 bases and 0 bases, with 17 bases remaining between them. This CDR3 reads CASSLEEGRYSGNTIYF. As DNA, the CDR3 is TGTGCCAGCAGCCTAGAGGAGGGTCGATACTCTGGAAACACCATATATTTT.

The sample holds many counts of this clonotype. The chain combines TRBV7-8 with TRBJ2-1; 7 bases match TRBD1. CDR3 length equals 16 residues. CDR1 SGHVS and CDR2 FQNEAQ come from the germline V gene. Trimming removed 2 bases from V and 5 bases from J; junction bases left unmatched: 9. CDR3 amino acids: CASSLWPGQINNEQFF. In DNA form, the CDR3 reads TGTGCCAGCAGCTTATGGCCGGGACAGATAAACAATGAGCAGTTCTTC. The whole variable domain, filled in from reference TRBV7-8 and TRBJ2-1, reads GAGVSQSPRYKVAKRGQDVALRCDPISGHVSLFWYQQALGQGPEFLTYFQNEAQLDKSGLPSDRFFAERPEGSVSTLKIQRTQQEDSAVYLCASSLWPGQINNEQFFGPGTRLTVL.

This clonotype came up many times. V and J are TRBV28 and TRBJ2-3, with D unclear. CDR1 is MDHEN and CDR2 is SYDVKM in the germline V gene. V lost 2 bases to trimming and J lost 2 bases, with 8 bases between them. The CDR3 contains 14 residues. CDR3 protein: CASSLTGATDTQYF. The DNA for the CDR3 is TGTGCCAGCAGTTTAACCGGAGCCACAGATACGCAGTATTTT.